This T cell receptor (beta chain) was recorded in a study of T cell responses to AZD1222 COVID-19 vaccine. Comments on this clone: What it binds is unknown.

The CDR3 extends over 13 amino acids. With 2 bases removed from V and 4 bases from J, the gap between germline ends came to 8 bases. Germline CDR1 and CDR2: SEHNR and FQNEAQ (reference sequence). Doses given second, at about 4 or about 12 weeks, were pooled. Study-wide results and caveats: Receipt of two AZD1222 doses was followed by a rise in Spike-specific TCR breadth and depth.

TCRdb's table, derived via immunoSEQ multiplex PCR, lists solely in-frame clones and lacks some. This sample has 150,000 to 200,000 clones, with around 87% found just once. The sequence was obtained from an adult who received the AZD1222 COVID-19 vaccine. V is TRBV7-9 and J is TRBJ1-2, with D perhaps TRBD1 (5 bases). The sample in question was peripheral blood, obtained 28 days after the second AZD1222 dose. CDR3 in DNA: TGTGCCAGCAGCTTACGTCAGGGCTATGGCTACACCTTC. It yields the protein CASSLRQGYGYTF. The complete variable domain, with remaining parts taken from reference TRBV7-9 and TRBJ1-2, reads DTGVSQNPRHKITKRGQNVTFRCDPISEHNRLYWYRQTLGQGPEFLTYFQNEAQLEKSRLLSDRFSAERPKGSFSTLEIQRTEQGDSAMYLCASSLRQGYGYTFGSGTRLTVV.